A selection of T cell receptor beta chains follows, all from one sample in a study of CD8+CD57+ T cells in acquired aplastic anemia. TCRdb re-called the reads with MiXCR, one entry per CDR3 protein. Of 190,000 or so distinct CDR3 sequences listed, about half were seen once; the top ten hold roughly 1.8%. Sequenced material: sorted CD4+, CD8+, or CD8+CD57+ T cells (not recorded which) from PBMCs. These receptors originate from a human donor with aplastic anemia. The CDR3 runs from the conserved cysteine through the conserved F or W. Fields, in order: V gene, clone size, J gene, D gene, CDR3 DNA, CDR3 protein. D genes are given only for firm matches. Clone size is stated in some rows and not others, as once, few, many or a class when expanded.

v_call: TRBV20-1; clone_size: few; j_call: TRBJ2-5; d_call: .; cdr3_nt: TGCAGTGCTAGAGACGGGCCTAAAGAGACCCAGTACTTC; cdr3_aa: CSARDGPKETQYF
v_call: TRBV9; clone_size: .; j_call: TRBJ2-7; d_call: TRBD1; cdr3_nt: TGTGCCAGCAGCCCAGGGACCGGGACAGTAACCTACGAGCAGTACTTC; cdr3_aa: CASSPGTGTVTYEQYF
v_call: TRBV2; clone_size: many; j_call: TRBJ2-5; d_call: TRBD1; cdr3_nt: TGTGCCAGCCGAGGGGGCAGGCAAGAGACCCAGTACTTC; cdr3_aa: CASRGGRQETQYF
v_call: TRBV6-1; clone_size: .; j_call: TRBJ1-2; d_call: TRBD1; cdr3_nt: TGTGCCAGCAGGAGGACAGGCCTTAACTATGGCTACACCTTC; cdr3_aa: CASRRTGLNYGYTF
v_call: TRBV12-3/TRBV12-4; clone_size: once; j_call: TRBJ2-1; d_call: TRBD2; cdr3_nt: TGTGCCAGCAGATTAGGAGCGGGAACCAGGGAGCAGTTCTTC; cdr3_aa: CASRLGAGTREQFF
v_call: TRBV25-1; clone_size: once; j_call: TRBJ2-1; d_call: .; cdr3_nt: TGTGCCAGCAGTCGCGGACTCAAATTAAACAATGAGCAGTTCTTC; cdr3_aa: CASSRGLKLNNEQFF
v_call: TRBV2; clone_size: .; j_call: TRBJ2-1; d_call: TRBD2; cdr3_nt: TGTGCCAGTGCGACTAGCGGGGTGAATGAGCAGTTCTTC; cdr3_aa: CASATSGVNEQFF
v_call: TRBV24-1; clone_size: many; j_call: TRBJ2-5; d_call: TRBD1; cdr3_nt: TGTGCCACCAGTGACTGGGACAGGGGTCCGACCCAGTACTTC; cdr3_aa: CATSDWDRGPTQYF
v_call: TRBV2; clone_size: .; j_call: TRBJ1-4; d_call: .; cdr3_nt: TGTGCCAGCAGGGCGACAGCAACAACTAATGAAAAACTGTTTTTT; cdr3_aa: CASRATATTNEKLFF
v_call: TRBV2; clone_size: .; j_call: TRBJ2-3; d_call: .; cdr3_nt: TGTGCCAGCACTGGAGACTTATTCACAGATACGCAGTATTTT; cdr3_aa: CASTGDLFTDTQYF
v_call: TRBV2; clone_size: many; j_call: TRBJ2-1; d_call: .; cdr3_nt: TGTGCCAGCAGTGATAATTACAGATACAATGAGCAGTTCTTC; cdr3_aa: CASSDNYRYNEQFF
v_call: TRBV12-5; clone_size: few; j_call: TRBJ2-1; d_call: TRBD2; cdr3_nt: TGTGCTAGTGGCCTCCCCACGGGGGGTGAGCAGTTCTTC; cdr3_aa: CASGLPTGGEQFF
v_call: TRBV11-2; clone_size: many; j_call: TRBJ2-1; d_call: .; cdr3_nt: TGTGCCAGCAGCTTAGAGGGAACGGGGTCCTACAATGAGCAGTTCTTC; cdr3_aa: CASSLEGTGSYNEQFF
v_call: TRBV19; clone_size: .; j_call: TRBJ1-2; d_call: TRBD1; cdr3_nt: TGTGCCACCAACCGGGACAGGGGTGACGGCTACACCTTC; cdr3_aa: CATNRDRGDGYTF
v_call: TRBV20-1; clone_size: .; j_call: TRBJ2-2; d_call: .; cdr3_nt: TGCAGTGCGAACCCTAGGATGACTGCCCCGGGCACCGGGGAGCTGTTTTTT; cdr3_aa: CSANPRMTAPGTGELFF
v_call: TRBV19; clone_size: .; j_call: TRBJ2-3; d_call: .; cdr3_nt: TGTGCCAGTAGGTCCGGAGGCACAGATACGCAGTATTTT; cdr3_aa: CASRSGGTDTQYF
v_call: TRBV25-1; clone_size: .; j_call: TRBJ2-1; d_call: TRBD2; cdr3_nt: TGTGCCAGCAGCCACATACTAGCGGGGGAGCAGTTCTTC; cdr3_aa: CASSHILAGEQFF
v_call: TRBV2; clone_size: .; j_call: TRBJ1-2; d_call: .; cdr3_nt: TGTGCCAGCAGCGTCCAGACGACTGACTACACCTTC; cdr3_aa: CASSVQTTDYTF
v_call: TRBV5-6; clone_size: .; j_call: TRBJ2-5; d_call: .; cdr3_nt: TGTGCCAGCAGCTTGGCGCTCGAGGTAGAGACCCAGTACTTC; cdr3_aa: CASSLALEVETQYF
v_call: TRBV19; clone_size: .; j_call: TRBJ1-1; d_call: TRBD1; cdr3_nt: TGTGCCAGTAGTAGAGGGGGCGCGTCCACTGAAGCTTTCTTT; cdr3_aa: CASSRGGASTEAFF
v_call: TRBV19; clone_size: .; j_call: TRBJ1-3; d_call: TRBD1; cdr3_nt: TGTGCCAGTTCCGGGACAGAGAGAAACACCATATATTTT; cdr3_aa: CASSGTERNTIYF
v_call: TRBV29-1; clone_size: .; j_call: TRBJ2-7; d_call: TRBD1; cdr3_nt: TGCAGCGCCTCAGATGGGACAGGGTTCGGCGAGCAGTACTTC; cdr3_aa: CSASDGTGFGEQYF
v_call: TRBV7-2; clone_size: many; j_call: TRBJ2-6; d_call: .; cdr3_nt: TGTGCCAGCAGCGCAACAGCGGCTGGGGCCAACGTCCTGACTTTC; cdr3_aa: CASSATAAGANVLTF